The 5 T cell receptor beta chains below all came from one sample that was sequenced in a study of breast tumors, draining lymph nodes, adjacent tissues (TCRdb year 2016). The lymph node samples were taken from the axillary draining lymph nodes of breast cancer patients. Library preparation was by multiplex PCR. Sequencing relied on an Illumina HiSeq 2000. Using fastp trimming at Q25 and MiXCR clonotype assembly, TCRdb reanalyzed the public sequencing data and kept in-frame beta chains. CDR3 protein duplicates are merged, each entry listing the most common genes and DNA. The sample table records roughly 220,000 distinct CDR3 sequences; less than 40% of these occur just once. Of the sample, 3% to 4% falls within the top ten clones. Sequencing input: axillary lymph node tissue. All receptors derive from a female donor with breast cancer. Some clones in this sample may be carry-over from other donors' samples.

There are many counts of this clonotype. The chain carries TRBV9 and TRBJ2-7, with a weak D call TRBD1 (7 bases). CDR1 is SGDLS and CDR2 is YYNGEE in the germline V gene. This CDR3 region has 14 residues. V was shortened by 0 bases and J by 4 bases, with 11 bases between the two germline ends. The CDR3 coding sequence is TGTGCCAGCAGCGTAGTTTCAGGGGGGTACGAGCAGTACTTC. Amino acids: CASSVVSGGYEQYF.

This clonotype has a count of ten or more. This rearrangement joins TRBV20-1 to TRBJ2-1; 7 bases are shared with TRBD2. Germline-derived CDR1 and CDR2 are DFQATT and SNEGSKA (reference sequence). The CDR3 sequence is 16 residues long. The junction had 9 bases not matched to a gene; V was cut back by 0 bases and J by 4 bases. This CDR3 reads CSARDIRAGRYNEQFF. DNA of the CDR3: TGCAGTGCTAGAGATATCCGAGCGGGAAGATACAATGAGCAGTTCTTC.

This clonotype was detected many times. The chain is built from TRBV20-1 and TRBJ1-2, with 8 bases identical to TRBD1. This CDR3 has 13 residues. J lost 1 base, V lost 4 bases, and 2 bases had no gene match. Germline-derived CDR1 and CDR2 are DFQATT and SNEGSKA (reference sequence). CDR3 sequence (DNA): TGCAGTGCTAAGGACAGGGTTAACTATGGCTACACCTTC. Translation gives CSAKDRVNYGYTF.

Points on this clonotype: A much larger clone differs by one base, so this may be a read error. The chain employs TRBV11-3 and TRBJ2-3; TRBD2 matches 9 bases. CDR1 is SGHNT, CDR2 YENEEA, per germline. The V gene end was trimmed by 3 bases and the J gene end by 4 bases; junction bases not matched to a gene: 5. CDR3 length: 15 amino acids. This chain's CDR3 is CASSLAGGSADTQYF. DNA of the CDR3: TGTGCCAGCAGCTTGGCGGGAGGGTCGGCAGATACGCAGTATTTT.

This clonotype was counted a single time. This chain connects TRBV11-3 to TRBJ2-3; D may be TRBD1 or TRBD2 (5 bases each). Trimming stripped 1 base from V and 11 bases from J, with 19 bases between. From germline, CDR1 is SGHNT and CDR2 YENEEA. The CDR3 is 15 residues long. The CDR3 protein is CASSLGSQGRNEQYF. The CDR3 DNA reads as TGTGCCAGCAGCTTAGGGAGTCAGGGACGGAATGAGCAGTATTTT.